This TCR delta chain emerged from a study of γδ T cells in repeated Plasmodium falciparum infection. This clone turned up a few times. A single base is all that separates this from a far larger clone, so a read error is likely. Additional DNA sequences in this sample encode the identical CDR3. TCRdb processed the multiplex PCR reads again with the CATT caller. The sample holds 90,000 to 95,000 delta-chain clones; less than 1% are singletons and the top ten take 7.5% to 10%. This receptor was taken from a pool of human donors (malaria-infected and uninfected, not separated). The sample taken for sequencing was gamma-delta T cells from blood.

CDR3 nucleotides: TGTGCTCTTGGGGACGCTATCCAAGCAGGGCCGATTCCGTACGATAAACTCATCTTT. It is translated as CALGDAIQAGPIPYDKLIF. This chain connects TRDV1 to TRDJ1; D is ambiguous. The V end was cut by 3 bases, the J end by 4 bases, with 27 bases between. The CDR3 sequence is 19 residues long. CDR1 and CDR2 (germline): TSWWSYY, QGS.